This TCR beta chain is drawn from a study of blood T cell repertoires in COVID-19. Study-wide background: Samples came from the United States, Italy and Spain, spanning acute and convalescent COVID-19. T cells, B-cell-depleted T cells, or PBMCs provided the cDNA or gDNA that served as material.

Enrolment of Seattle patients took place during active infection, and they were followed longitudinally. V lost 4 bases and J 4 bases, leaving 10 bases between the germline ends. From germline, CDR1 is SGHRS and CDR2 YFSETQ. This CDR3 is built from 13 residues. Original analysis: Scientists estimated how many nucleated cells there were by amplifying reference gene primers. The method was immunoSEQ multiplex PCR; TCRdb's version includes in-frame clones alone and lacks a portion of them. For V, J and clone size, that table is used; D and trimming come from the DNA. The sample yields nearly 95,000 clones, roughly 70% seen once. This clone was detected a few times.

The origin of this receptor is a man between 65 and 80 years old with COVID-19, enrolled during active disease. The chain recombines TRBV5-1 with TRBJ2-3; the D is unclear. What was sequenced was peripheral blood. The CDR3 here is CASSPHAADTQYF. The CDR3 DNA follows: TGCGCCAGCAGCCCACATGCCGCAGATACGCAGTATTTT.